Each of the 26 T cell receptor beta chains below was sequenced from the same sample in a study of T-cell reconstitution after alpha-beta-depleted transplantation in children. Preparation of the TCRbeta library involved a method that used unique molecular identifiers. TCRdb fed the PCR reads into MiXCR, producing one record per CDR3 protein. The sample yields fewer than 120,000 distinct CDR3 sequences, over 9% seen once. Sequencing was performed on PBMCs from the stem cell graft donor, taken from the stem cell graft. These TCRs come from a human donor who donated a stem cell graft to a child with acute lymphoblastic leukemia.

This clonotype was observed a few times. This rearrangement joins TRBV7-3 to TRBJ2-2; 7 nucleotides line up with TRBD1. This CDR3 has 16 residues. Looked up from germline, CDR1 is SGHTA and CDR2 is FQGTGA. V lost 5 bases to trimming and J lost 4 bases; unmatched junction nucleotides: 10. CDR3 in amino acids: CASSTSGTVVTGELFF. The DNA for the CDR3 is TGTGCCAGCAGCACCTCCGGGACAGTTGTCACCGGGGAGCTGTTTTTT. Variable domain in full (rest from reference TRBV7-3 and TRBJ2-2): GAGVSQTPSNKVTEKGKYVELRCDPISGHTALYWYRQSLGQGPEFLIYFQGTGAADDSGLPNDRFFAVRPEGSVSTLKIQRTERGDSAVYLCASSTSGTVVTGELFFGEGSRLTVL.

The table lists this clonotype with many counts. The chain combines TRBV6-5 with TRBJ1-5, with a possible D match to TRBD1 (5 bases). In germline, CDR1 is MNHEY, CDR2 SVGAGI. CDR3 size: 13 residues. Trimming stripped 5 bases from V and 11 bases from J, with 16 bases between. CDR3 sequence (DNA): TGTGCCAGCAGTCTGGACGGGCGCAGGGCCCAGCATTTT. Protein: CASSLDGRRAQHF.

This clonotype has ten or more counts. This sequence joins TRBV5-1 and TRBJ1-6, with 7 nucleotides matching TRBD1. Germline CDR1 is SGHRS and CDR2 is YFSETQ. Trimming at V came to 0 bases and at J to 5 bases, leaving 2 bases not matched to a gene. CDR3 length: 15 amino acids. CDR3 protein: CASSLGDRDNSPLHF. The CDR3 coding sequence is TGCGCCAGCAGCTTGGGGGACAGAGATAATTCACCCCTCCACTTT.

Comment on this clonotype: Given a much more abundant clone one base away, this may be a read error. CDR3 sequence reads: CASSSGRPQHF. As DNA, the CDR3 is TGTGCCAGCAGTTCCGGGCGGCCCCAGCATTTT. This chain joins TRBV6-2 or TRBV6-3 and TRBJ1-5; D is unresolved. The CDR3 spans 11 residues. Trimming stripped 4 bases from V and 9 bases from J, with 7 bases between. Germline V gene sequence: CDR1 MNHEY, CDR2 SVGEGT.

This clonotype was found many times. This chain connects TRBV6-5 to TRBJ1-4, with a weak D call TRBD1 (5 bases). Germline V gene lookup returns CDR1 MNHEY and CDR2 SVGAGI. This CDR3 has 15 residues. Trimming took off 6 bases at V and 9 bases at J, with 20 bases between the two ends. CDR3 nucleotide sequence: TGTGCCAGCAGACCGACCGGGACGGGAGGACAAAAACTGTTTTTT. The encoded protein is CASRPTGTGGQKLFF.

This clonotype was counted at least ten times. The rearrangement uses TRBV29-1 and TRBJ2-3; TRBD2 matches at 8 bases. The CDR3 is 15 amino acids. Germline loops: CDR1 SQVTM, CDR2 ANQGSEA. V was clipped by 7 bases and J by 2 bases; unmatched bases: 11. As DNA, the CDR3 is TGCAGCGCTGGAGGTCCCGGGGGGGCCACAGATACGCAGTATTTT. Amino acid sequence: CSAGGPGGATDTQYF.

This clonotype was observed many times. This rearrangement joins TRBV12-3 or TRBV12-4 to TRBJ1-4, with a weak D call TRBD1 (6 bases). CDR3 length: 12 amino acids. Trimming removed 6 bases at V and 8 bases at J, with 10 bases between. CDR3 sequence: CASSRGGEKLFF. The CDR3 nucleotides are TGTGCCAGCAGCAGGGGCGGGGAAAAACTGTTTTTT.

The sample holds many counts of this clonotype. The chain couples TRBV20-1 to TRBJ2-1; D may match TRBD1 or TRBD2 (5 bases each). Germline CDR1 reads DFQATT; CDR2 reads SNEGSKA (reference sequence). The CDR3 is made up of 14 amino acids. V dropped 6 bases and J dropped 3 bases, with 15 bases sitting between them. CDR3 coding DNA: TGCAGTGCCAGCAGGGAGAATCTCTACAATGAGCAGTTCTTC. Amino acids: CSASRENLYNEQFF.

In its sample, this clonotype was seen many times. This sequence joins TRBV5-1 and TRBJ1-1, with a possible D match to TRBD1 (5 bases). Germline assignment: CDR1 SGHRS and CDR2 YFSETQ. Trimming took off 2 bases at V and 0 bases at J, with 11 bases between the two ends. The CDR3 is made up of 15 amino acids. The CDR3 protein is CASSLAGTVNTEAFF. The CDR3 DNA reads TGCGCCAGCAGCTTAGCCGGGACTGTGAACACTGAAGCTTTCTTT.

This clonotype was found a few times. The rearrangement links TRBV7-8 to TRBJ2-3, with a possible D match to TRBD2 (5 bases). CDR1 is SGHVS, CDR2 FQNEAQ, per germline. The germline V and J ends were trimmed by 9 bases and 5 bases, with 15 bases remaining between them. CDR3 length: 13 amino acids. As DNA, the CDR3 is TGTGCCAGGAGAGGGCTAGGGCGAGATACGCAGTATTTT. This gives the protein CARRGLGRDTQYF.

The sample holds many counts of this clonotype. The chain combines TRBV7-2 with TRBJ1-1; D not resolved. The CDR3 extends over 16 amino acids. Trimming stripped 2 bases from V and 0 bases from J, with 13 bases between. Germline-derived CDR1 and CDR2 are SGHTA and FQGNSA. The CDR3: CASSLSGRVMNTEAFF. For the CDR3, the DNA is TGTGCCAGCAGCTTATCGGGTCGGGTCATGAACACTGAAGCTTTCTTT.

This clonotype showed up many times. The chain joins TRBV7-9 to TRBJ1-5; no definite D call. CDR1 SEHNR and CDR2 FQNEAQ come from the germline V gene (reference sequence). CDR3 length: 18 residues. V lost 1 base, J lost 3 bases, and 19 bases lay in between. The CDR3 region has the DNA TGTGCCAGCAGCTTAGTGGGCGGTCCAGACGGGGACAATCAGCCCCAGCATTTT. Translated, it gives CASSLVGGPDGDNQPQHF.

The sample holds many counts of this clonotype. The chain recombines TRBV7-2 with TRBJ2-5; D might be TRBD2 (6 bases). CDR1 is SGHTA and CDR2 is FQGNSA in the germline V gene. Trimming removed 1 base from V and 4 bases from J, with 10 bases in between. This CDR3 comprises 14 residues. Here the CDR3 reads CASSLEAGRETQYF. CDR3 DNA sequence: TGTGCCAGCAGCTTAGAGGCGGGGCGAGAGACCCAGTACTTC.

There are many counts of this clonotype. The chain carries TRBV29-1 and TRBJ2-3, with 9 bases lining up with TRBD1. The CDR3 runs 14 residues. The germline CDR1 and CDR2 sequences are SQVTM and ANQGSEA. The V gene end was trimmed by 7 bases and the J gene end by 2 bases; junction bases not matched to a gene: 7. CDR3 sequence: CSAWGQGDTDTQYF. CDR3 DNA sequence: TGCAGCGCGTGGGGACAGGGTGACACAGATACGCAGTATTTT.

This clonotype was seen ten or more times. The rearrangement uses TRBV6-5 and TRBJ1-2; a weak D match, TRBD1 (6 bases). Trimming shortened V by 6 bases and J by 2 bases, and 10 bases separated the two germline ends. The germline V gene encodes CDR1 MNHEY and CDR2 SVGAGI. This CDR3 spans 13 amino acids. CDR3 bases: TGTGCCAGCAGACGGACAGTGAACTATGGCTACACCTTC. It translates to CASRRTVNYGYTF.

J is TRBJ2-7 and V is TRBV5-1; 9 positions match TRBD2. The germline gives CDR1 SGHRS, CDR2 YFSETQ. The J segment lost 0 bases and the V segment lost 4 bases, leaving 8 bases of the junction unmatched. CDR3 size: 16 residues. The CDR3 sequence is CASSPIAGDHSYEQYF. As DNA, the CDR3 is TGCGCCAGCAGCCCCATAGCGGGAGACCACTCCTACGAGCAGTACTTC.

This clonotype showed up many times. CDR3 amino acids: CASIPDRASNQPQHF. The CDR3 DNA sequence: TGTGCCAGCATCCCGGACAGGGCGAGCAATCAGCCCCAGCATTTT. The chain is built from TRBV12-3 or TRBV12-4 and TRBJ1-5; TRBD1 matches at 8 bases. CDR3 size: 15 residues. The V gene end was trimmed by 7 bases and the J gene end by 1 base; junction bases not matched to a gene: 6.

This clonotype was detected ten times or more. The chain has TRBV6-5 and TRBJ2-5, with 7 nucleotides matching TRBD2. Germline V CDR1 and CDR2: MNHEY, SVGAGI. V lost 4 bases to trimming and J lost 2 bases; unmatched junction nucleotides: 4. The CDR3 loop spans 14 amino acids. The CDR3 loop is CASSSGGNQETQYF. CDR3 nucleotide sequence: TGTGCCAGCAGTTCCGGGGGGAATCAAGAGACCCAGTACTTC.

Note on this clonotype: A much larger clone differs by one base, so this may be a read error. The gene calls are TRBV20-1 and TRBJ2-7; 9 positions match TRBD1. The CDR3 loop spans 16 amino acids. Germline trimming cut 3 bases from V and 6 bases from J; bases unmatched to any gene: 15. Germline V gene lookup returns CDR1 DFQATT and CDR2 SNEGSKA (reference sequence). CDR3 protein: CSARGLTYRGPSEQYF. The DNA of the CDR3 is TGCAGTGCTAGGGGTCTCACTTACAGGGGGCCCAGCGAGCAGTACTTC.

In the case of this clonotype: Since a much larger clone is just one base distant, this may be a read error. The chain is built from TRBV28 and TRBJ2-7; D remains unclear. The germline CDR1 and CDR2 sequences are MDHEN and SYDVKM. This CDR3 region has 13 residues. The V end was cut by 10 bases, the J end by 5 bases, with 18 bases between. CDR3 nucleotide sequence: TGTGCCACACCCTCACCCCGGAACAACGAGCAGTACTTC. Translated: CATPSPRNNEQYF.

The table lists this clonotype with many counts. The chain is built from TRBV30 and TRBJ1-2, with a tentative D call TRBD1 (5 bases). The CDR3 runs to 15 residues. Trimming stripped 8 bases from V and 6 bases from J, with 25 bases between. Germline CDR1 reads GTSNPN; CDR2 reads SVGIG (reference sequence). The CDR3, as DNA: TGTGCCGGTGGGGCACCCAAGGGACGGTTAAATGGCTACACCTTC. It specifies CAGGAPKGRLNGYTF.

Many counts were recorded for this clonotype. The chain is built from TRBV7-2 and TRBJ2-4; D is unresolved. CDR3 size: 13 residues. V lost 5 bases, J lost 3 bases, and 8 bases lay in between. Germline CDR1 SGHTA, CDR2 FQGNSA. CDR3 nucleotide sequence: TGTGCCAGCAGCCATCCTCTCAAAAACATTCAGTACTTC. It specifies CASSHPLKNIQYF. The whole variable domain, filled in from reference TRBV7-2 and TRBJ2-4, reads GAGVSQSPSNKVTEKGKDVELRCDPISGHTALYWYRQSLGQGLEFLIYFQGNSAPDKSGLPSDRFSAERTGGSVSTLTIQRTQQEDSAVYLCASSHPLKNIQYFGAGTRLSVL.

At least ten counts were recorded for this clonotype. The J gene is TRBJ2-1, the V gene TRBV19; TRBD2 matches at 8 bases. Germline lookup yields CDR1 LNHDA and CDR2 SQIVND (reference sequence). This CDR3 has 18 residues. V was clipped by 6 bases and J by 0 bases; unmatched bases: 13. The CDR3 protein is CASRSRSGRGSSYNEQFF. CDR3 bases: TGTGCCAGTAGGTCACGGAGCGGGAGAGGGAGCTCCTACAATGAGCAGTTCTTC. The full variable domain, rest sourced from reference TRBV19 and TRBJ2-1, is DGGITQSPKYLFRKEGQNVTLSCEQNLNHDAMYWYRQDPGQGLRLIYYSQIVNDFQKGDIAEGYSVSREKKESFPLTVTSAQKNPTAFYLCASRSRSGRGSSYNEQFFGPGTRLTVL.

This clonotype was counted at least ten times. CDR3 protein: CSATSRQGGFDGYTF. For the CDR3, the DNA is TGCAGTGCCACCTCGCGACAGGGCGGATTCGATGGCTACACCTTC. This chain connects TRBV20-1 to TRBJ1-2; 7 nucleotides align to TRBD1. V lost 6 bases and J lost 6; bases outside the gene matches: 16. Germline values: CDR1 DFQATT, CDR2 SNEGSKA (reference sequence). The CDR3 has 15 amino acids.

This clonotype was counted at least ten times. The chain is built from TRBV6-6 and TRBJ1-5; D is undetermined. Germline CDR1 reads MNHNY; CDR2 reads SVGAGI (reference sequence). Trimming stripped 9 bases from V and 7 bases from J, with 16 bases between. The CDR3 sequence is 13 residues long. CDR3 region: CARSEGRGQPQHF. Written as DNA, the CDR3 is TGTGCCAGGTCCGAGGGTAGAGGCCAGCCCCAGCATTTT.

This clonotype came up many times. The V call is TRBV6-1, the J call TRBJ2-1, with 16 positions matching TRBD2. The germline V gene encodes CDR1 MNHNS and CDR2 SASEGT. J gave up 7 bases and V 6 bases, and 12 bases lay outside the gene matches. The CDR3 extends over 18 amino acids. This CDR3 is CASSGGLAGGPGSNEQFF. In DNA, the CDR3 is TGTGCCAGCAGCGGGGGACTAGCGGGAGGGCCAGGTAGTAATGAGCAGTTCTTC.